Sequencing of this T cell receptor beta chain was carried out in a study of blood T cell repertoires in COVID-19. The germline CDR1 and CDR2 sequences are SNHLY and FYNNEI. This CDR3 comprises 12 residues. The V gene lost 7 bases and the J gene lost 2 bases, with 8 bases spanning the gap. Per the study methods: Quantification of nucleated cells was approximated via reference gene primer amplification. The table came from immunoSEQ multiplex PCR; TCRdb's copy has only in-frame clones and leaves some out. V and J calls and clone size are given by that table; D and trimming were obtained from the DNA. This sample carries 200,000 or so clones, roughly 84% of them seen once, and the ten largest clones take roughly 4.6%.

The sequence was obtained from a woman aged 60-75 years who had recovered from COVID-19. The J gene is TRBJ1-1, the V gene TRBV2; no reliable D call. Sequencing input: peripheral blood. The CDR3 sequence is CASMLGNTEAFF. The DNA for the CDR3 is TGTGCCAGCATGCTCGGTAACACTGAAGCTTTCTTT.